This T cell receptor beta chain was sequenced during a study of T cells in Graves' hyperthyroidism and ophthalmopathy. The ends were cut back, 6 bases at V and 8 bases at J, with 14 bases in the middle. CDR3 size: 12 residues. Germline V CDR1 and CDR2: SGHRS, YFSETQ. As concerns this clonotype: Its antigen is unidentified.

TCR beta CDR3 regions were amplified from RNA transcripts. The TCR CDR3 was amplified in a first-round RT-PCR using the HTBI primer set. Each CDR3 protein is one row after TCRdb ran MiXCR on the multiplex PCR reads. This table holds around 720,000 distinct CDR3 sequences, 35% found once. Study-wide results and caveats: Classification by a 13 V-J model distinguished ophthalmopathy from stable hyperthyroidism.

Patients having uncontrolled infection, another autoimmune disease, pregnancy or lactation were not included. Thyroid ultrasound and orbital computed tomography, with clinical symptoms and serum thyroxine and TRAb, informed diagnoses. Sequenced: blood. This receptor was identified in a woman in her thirties or forties with Graves' hyperthyroidism. The V gene is TRBV5-1, the J gene TRBJ1-1; D uncertain. CDR3 coding DNA: TGCGCCAGCAACTCGGGCGGGCTAGAAGCTTTCTTT. This gives the protein CASNSGGLEAFF.